The present TCR beta chain was sequenced within a study of blood T cell repertoires in COVID-19. CDR3 size: 15 residues. CDR1 LGHNA and CDR2 YNFKEQ come from the germline V gene. V dropped 0 bases and J dropped 7 bases, with 12 bases sitting between them. The authors' processing: Researchers report that nucleated cell counts were estimated from reference gene primer amplification. The method was immunoSEQ multiplex PCR; TCRdb's version includes in-frame clones alone and lacks a portion of them. The D gene and trimming were derived from the DNA, and the V and J assignments and clone size from that table. The data show about 200,000 clones, 70% to 85% seen once.

This receptor was taken from a woman aged 60-70 years with acute COVID-19. The specimen sequenced was PBMCs or T cells enriched from blood (not recorded which). The chain recombines TRBV4-2 with TRBJ1-4; a weak D match, TRBD1 (5 bases). The CDR3 region has the DNA TGTGCCAGCAGCCAAGAGTTAGGGGTTCGTGAAAAACTGTTTTTT. It codes for CASSQELGVREKLFF.